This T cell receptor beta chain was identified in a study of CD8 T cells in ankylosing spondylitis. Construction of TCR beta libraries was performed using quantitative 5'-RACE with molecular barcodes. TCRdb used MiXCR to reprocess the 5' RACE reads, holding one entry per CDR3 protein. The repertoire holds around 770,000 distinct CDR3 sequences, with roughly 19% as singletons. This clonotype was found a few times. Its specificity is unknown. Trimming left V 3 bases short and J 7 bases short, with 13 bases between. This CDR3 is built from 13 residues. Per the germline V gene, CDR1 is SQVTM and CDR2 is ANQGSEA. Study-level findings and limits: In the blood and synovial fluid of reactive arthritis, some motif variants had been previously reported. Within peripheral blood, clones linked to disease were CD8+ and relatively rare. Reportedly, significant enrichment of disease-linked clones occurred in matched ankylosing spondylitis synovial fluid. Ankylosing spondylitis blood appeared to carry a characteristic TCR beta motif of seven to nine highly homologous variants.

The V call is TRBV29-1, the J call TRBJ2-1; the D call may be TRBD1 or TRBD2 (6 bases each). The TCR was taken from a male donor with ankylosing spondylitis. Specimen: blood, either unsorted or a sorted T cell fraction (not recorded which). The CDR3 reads CSVDNREENEQFF. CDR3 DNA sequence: TGCAGCGTTGACAACAGGGAGGAAAATGAGCAGTTCTTC.